The entry below describes one T cell receptor (beta chain). Its cognate antigen is unknown. PCR used 60 Vbeta primers and 13 Jbeta primers. Assay: immunoSEQ multiplex PCR; the TCRdb copy retains only in-frame clones and omits some. The sample contains about 37,000 clones, approximately 80% of which appear only once. The data were obtained in a study of cytomegalovirus exposure and HLA in healthy donors. Germline lookup yields CDR1 MDHEN and CDR2 SYDVKM. With 6 bases removed from V and 2 bases from J, the gap between germline ends came to 8 bases. CDR3 length equals 13 residues. General study points: Follow-up analysis found HLA locus-dependent TCR association rates, highest for DRB1 and lowest for HLA-C. The presence/absence work took it that sequencing depth was about the same across donors.

The chain links TRBV28 to TRBJ1-5, with D possibly being TRBD1 (5 bases). Sequenced sample: PBMCs. This TCR derives from a woman between 40 and 55 years old in good health and CMV-seronegative. CDR3 loop: CASRSGGNQPQHF. The CDR3, as DNA: TGTGCCAGCAGGTCGGGGGGCAATCAGCCCCAGCATTTT.